This T cell receptor beta chain was sequenced during a study of vaccination effects on CD4 cells after COVID-19. The study, taken as a whole, reports: Convalescent patients were few in the study, and early post-infection timepoints were absent.

This CDR3 comprises 13 residues. Germline V CDR1 and CDR2: SGHRS, YFSETQ. Trimming left V 3 bases short and J 3 bases short, with 9 bases between. TCRdb's table, derived via immunoSEQ multiplex PCR, lists solely in-frame clones and lacks some. The sample contains 50,000 or so clones, about 67% of which appear only once. Researchers isolated CD4+ T cells once approximately eleven days of culture had elapsed. As concerns this clone: What it binds is unknown.

The sequence was collected from a human donor who received a COVID-19 vaccine. The chain recombines TRBV5-1 with TRBJ1-1, with D possibly being TRBD1 (5 bases). The source material was CD4+ T cells from PBMCs cultured without peptide, sampled before COVID-19 vaccination. The CDR3 DNA is TGCGCCAGCAGCTGGGGGGGGGACACTGAAGCTTTCTTT. This translates into CASSWGGDTEAFF.